This TCR beta chain was identified in a study of vaccination and CD4 T cells after COVID-19. Sequencing of cultured CD4+ T cell DNA used the Oncomine TCR Beta short-read assay. One entry per CDR3 protein results from TCRdb running MiXCR on the PCR reads. The sample carries around 15,000 distinct CDR3 sequences, about 52% recorded once. As for time point: late sampling 161 to 241 days after vaccination in a few convalescent patients. As for treatment: approximately 9-day PBMC culture with coronavirus spike peptide pools or control peptides (ViraFEST assay). As regards this clonotype: Its target is unknown.

The source of this sequence is a human donor who had recovered from COVID-19. The specimen comprised CD4+ T cells from blood, cultured in vitro, sampled about 7 months after SARS-CoV-2 vaccination.

The CDR3 here is CASSPRPLRVAVDTQYF. The CDR3, as DNA: TGTGCCAGCAGCCCTCGCCCTTTGAGAGTAGCAGTAGATACGCAGTATTTT. This rearrangement joins TRBV7-2 to TRBJ2-3; D is uncertain. V shed 5 bases and J shed 5 bases, with 23 bases lying between them. CDR1 and CDR2 (germline): SGHTA, FQGNSA. The CDR3 runs to 17 residues.